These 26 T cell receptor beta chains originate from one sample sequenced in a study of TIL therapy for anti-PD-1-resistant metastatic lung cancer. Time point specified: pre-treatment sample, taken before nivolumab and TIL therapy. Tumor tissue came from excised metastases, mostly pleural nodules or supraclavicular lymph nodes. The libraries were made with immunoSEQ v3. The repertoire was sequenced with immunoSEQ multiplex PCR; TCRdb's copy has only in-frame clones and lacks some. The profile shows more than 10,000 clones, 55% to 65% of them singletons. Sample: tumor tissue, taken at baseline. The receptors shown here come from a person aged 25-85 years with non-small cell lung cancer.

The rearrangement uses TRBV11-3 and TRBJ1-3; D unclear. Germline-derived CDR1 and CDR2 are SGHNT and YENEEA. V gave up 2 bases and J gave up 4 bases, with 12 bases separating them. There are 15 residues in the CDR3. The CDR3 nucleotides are TGTGCCAGCAGCTTATTTCGAACGCTCGGAAACACCATATATTTT. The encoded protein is CASSLFRTLGNTIYF.

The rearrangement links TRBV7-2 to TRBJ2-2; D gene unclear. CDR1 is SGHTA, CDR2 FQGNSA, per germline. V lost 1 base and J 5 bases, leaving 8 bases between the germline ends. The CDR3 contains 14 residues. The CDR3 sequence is CASSLEGWTGELFF. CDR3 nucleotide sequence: TGTGCCAGCAGCTTAGAGGGATGGACCGGGGAGCTGTTTTTT.

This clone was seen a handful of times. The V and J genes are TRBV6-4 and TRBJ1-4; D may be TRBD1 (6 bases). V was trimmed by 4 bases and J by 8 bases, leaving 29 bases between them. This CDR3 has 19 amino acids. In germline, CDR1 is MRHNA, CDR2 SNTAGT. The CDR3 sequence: CASSGELNYSENREEKLFF. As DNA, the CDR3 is TGTGCCAGCAGTGGGGAGTTGAACTACTCCGAGAACAGGGAGGAAAAACTGTTTTTT.

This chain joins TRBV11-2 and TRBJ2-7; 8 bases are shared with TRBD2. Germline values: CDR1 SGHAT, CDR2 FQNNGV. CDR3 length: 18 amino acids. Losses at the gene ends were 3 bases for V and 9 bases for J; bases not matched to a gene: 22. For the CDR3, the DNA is TGTGCCAGCAGCTTCCGGCACTCTCCGGGACTAGAGGTGTTAGGGCAGTACTTC. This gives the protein CASSFRHSPGLEVLGQYF.

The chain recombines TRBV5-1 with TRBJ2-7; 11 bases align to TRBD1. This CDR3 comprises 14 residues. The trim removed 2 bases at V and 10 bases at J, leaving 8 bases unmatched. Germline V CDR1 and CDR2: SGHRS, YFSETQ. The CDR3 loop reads CASSLGQGAVAQYF. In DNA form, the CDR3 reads TGCGCCAGCAGCTTAGGACAGGGGGCGGTGGCCCAGTACTTC.

CDR3 bases: TGTGCCACCGAGGACACTAAACTAGCGGGGAACACAGATACGCAGTATTTT. Its protein is CATEDTKLAGNTDTQYF. V is TRBV10-3 and J is TRBJ2-3; 10 nucleotides agree with TRBD2. The V and J ends lost 10 bases and 2 bases, in that order; junction bases with no gene match: 15. The germline V gene encodes CDR1 ENHRY and CDR2 SYGVKD. The CDR3 consists of 17 residues.

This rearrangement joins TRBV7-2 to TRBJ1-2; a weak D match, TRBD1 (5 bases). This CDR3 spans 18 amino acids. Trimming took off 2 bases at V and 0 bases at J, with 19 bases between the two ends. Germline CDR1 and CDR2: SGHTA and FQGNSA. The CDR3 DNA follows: TGTGCCAGCAGCTTATCGGTCTACCAGGGTCGGCCTAACTATGGCTACACCTTC. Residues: CASSLSVYQGRPNYGYTF.

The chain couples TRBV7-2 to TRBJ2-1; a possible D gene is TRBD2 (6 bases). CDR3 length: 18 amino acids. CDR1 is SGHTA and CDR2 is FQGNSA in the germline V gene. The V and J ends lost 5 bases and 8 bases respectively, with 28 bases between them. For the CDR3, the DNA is TGTGCCAGCAGCACCCCCGAGGGGCGGGGTCGTTGGGGGGATGAGCAGTTCTTC. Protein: CASSTPEGRGRWGDEQFF. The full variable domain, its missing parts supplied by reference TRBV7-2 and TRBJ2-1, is GAGVSQSPSNKVTEKGKDVELRCDPISGHTALYWYRQSLGQGLEFLIYFQGNSAPDKSGLPSDRFSAERTGGSVSTLTIQRTQQEDSAVYLCASSTPEGRGRWGDEQFFGPGTRLTVL.

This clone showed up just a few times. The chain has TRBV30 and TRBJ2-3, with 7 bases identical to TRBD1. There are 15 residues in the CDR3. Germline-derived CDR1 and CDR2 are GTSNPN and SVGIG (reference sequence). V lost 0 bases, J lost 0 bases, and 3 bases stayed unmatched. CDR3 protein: CAWSVGDSSTDTQYF. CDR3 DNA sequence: TGTGCCTGGAGTGTAGGGGACAGTAGCACAGATACGCAGTATTTT.

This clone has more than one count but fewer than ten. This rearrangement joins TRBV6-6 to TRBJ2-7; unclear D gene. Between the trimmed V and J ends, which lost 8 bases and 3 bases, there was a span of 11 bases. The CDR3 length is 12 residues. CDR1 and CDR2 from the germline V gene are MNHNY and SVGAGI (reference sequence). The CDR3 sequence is CASAQKGYEQYF. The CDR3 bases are TGTGCCAGCGCTCAAAAGGGCTACGAGCAGTACTTC.

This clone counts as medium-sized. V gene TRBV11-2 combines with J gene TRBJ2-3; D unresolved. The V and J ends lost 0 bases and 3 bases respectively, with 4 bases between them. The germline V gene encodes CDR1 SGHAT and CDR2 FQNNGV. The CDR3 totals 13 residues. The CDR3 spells CASSLDTTDTQYF. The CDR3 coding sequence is TGTGCCAGCAGCTTAGATACGACAGATACGCAGTATTTT.

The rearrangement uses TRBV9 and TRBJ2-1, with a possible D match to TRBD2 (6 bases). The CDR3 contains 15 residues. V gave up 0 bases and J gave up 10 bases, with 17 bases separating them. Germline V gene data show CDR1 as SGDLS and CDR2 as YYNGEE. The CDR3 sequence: CASSVVRAGGGEQFF. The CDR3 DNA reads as TGTGCCAGCAGCGTAGTGAGGGCCGGAGGAGGGGAGCAGTTCTTC.

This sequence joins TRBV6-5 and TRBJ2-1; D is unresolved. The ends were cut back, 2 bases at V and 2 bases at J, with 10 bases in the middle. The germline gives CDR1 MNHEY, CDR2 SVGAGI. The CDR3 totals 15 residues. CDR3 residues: CASSYRPTPYNEQFF. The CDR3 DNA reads TGTGCCAGCAGTTACCGACCCACTCCCTACAATGAGCAGTTCTTC.

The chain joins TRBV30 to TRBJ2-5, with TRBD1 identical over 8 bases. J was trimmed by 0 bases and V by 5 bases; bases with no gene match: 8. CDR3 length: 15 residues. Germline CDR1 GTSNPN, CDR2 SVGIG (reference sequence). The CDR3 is CAWVDRGLYQETQYF. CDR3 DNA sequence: TGTGCCTGGGTCGACAGGGGCCTCTACCAAGAGACCCAGTACTTC.

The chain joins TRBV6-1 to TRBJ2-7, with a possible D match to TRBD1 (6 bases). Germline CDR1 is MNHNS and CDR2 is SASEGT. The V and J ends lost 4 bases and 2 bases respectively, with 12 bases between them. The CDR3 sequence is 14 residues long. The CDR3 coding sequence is TGTGCCAGCAGTGGACTGGACAGAACCTACGAGCAGTACTTC. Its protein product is CASSGLDRTYEQYF.

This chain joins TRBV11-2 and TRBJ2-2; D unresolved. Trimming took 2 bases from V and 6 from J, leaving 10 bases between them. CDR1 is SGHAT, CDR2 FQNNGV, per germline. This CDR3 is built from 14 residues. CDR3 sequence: CASSLNQWSGELFF. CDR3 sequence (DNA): TGTGCCAGCAGCTTAAACCAGTGGTCCGGGGAGCTGTTTTTT. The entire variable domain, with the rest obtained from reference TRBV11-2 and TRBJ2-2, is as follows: EAGVAQSPRYKIIEKRQSVAFWCNPISGHATLYWYQQILGQGPKLLIQFQNNGVVDDSQLPKDRFSAERLKGVDSTLKIQPAKLEDSAVYLCASSLNQWSGELFFGEGSRLTVL.

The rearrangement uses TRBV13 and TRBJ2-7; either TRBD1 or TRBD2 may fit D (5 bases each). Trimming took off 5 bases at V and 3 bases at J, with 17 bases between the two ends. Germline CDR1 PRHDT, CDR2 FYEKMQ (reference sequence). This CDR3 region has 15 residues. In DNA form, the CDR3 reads TGTGCCAGCAGCCGGGACCCCCGAGCCCACTACGAGCAGTACTTC. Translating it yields CASSRDPRAHYEQYF.

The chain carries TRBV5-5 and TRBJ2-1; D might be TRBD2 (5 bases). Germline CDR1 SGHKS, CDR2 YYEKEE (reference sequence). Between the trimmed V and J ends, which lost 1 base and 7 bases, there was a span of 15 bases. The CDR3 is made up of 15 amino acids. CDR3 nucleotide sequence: TGTGCCAGCAGCTTGAGAGGGTTAGAATCGAATGAGCAGTTCTTC. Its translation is CASSLRGLESNEQFF.

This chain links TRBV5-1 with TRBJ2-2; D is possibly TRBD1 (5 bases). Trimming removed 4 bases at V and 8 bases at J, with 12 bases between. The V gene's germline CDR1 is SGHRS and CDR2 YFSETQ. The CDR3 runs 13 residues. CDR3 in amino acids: CASSLGHAGELFF. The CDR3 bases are TGCGCCAGCAGCCTTGGACATGCGGGGGAGCTGTTTTTT.

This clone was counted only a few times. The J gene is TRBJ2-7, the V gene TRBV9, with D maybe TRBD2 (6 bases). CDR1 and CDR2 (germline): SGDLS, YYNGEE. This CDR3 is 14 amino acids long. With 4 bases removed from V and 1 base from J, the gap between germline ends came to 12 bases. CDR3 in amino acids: CASSLTGSSYEQYF. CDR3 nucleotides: TGTGCCAGCAGCTTGACCGGGAGTTCCTACGAGCAGTACTTC.

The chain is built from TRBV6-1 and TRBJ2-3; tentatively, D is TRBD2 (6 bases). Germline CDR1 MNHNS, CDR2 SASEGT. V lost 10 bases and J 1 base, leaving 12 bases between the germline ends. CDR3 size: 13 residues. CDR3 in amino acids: CATRWGGTDTQYF. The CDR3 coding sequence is TGTGCCACACGTTGGGGGGGCACAGATACGCAGTATTTT.

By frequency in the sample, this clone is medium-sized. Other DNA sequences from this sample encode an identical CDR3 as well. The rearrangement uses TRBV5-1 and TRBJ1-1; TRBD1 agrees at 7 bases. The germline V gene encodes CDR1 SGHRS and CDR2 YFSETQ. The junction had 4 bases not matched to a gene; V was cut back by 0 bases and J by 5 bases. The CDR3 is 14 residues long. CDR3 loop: CASSLAGGGTEAFF. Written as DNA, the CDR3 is TGCGCCAGCAGCTTGGCAGGGGGAGGTACTGAAGCTTTCTTT.

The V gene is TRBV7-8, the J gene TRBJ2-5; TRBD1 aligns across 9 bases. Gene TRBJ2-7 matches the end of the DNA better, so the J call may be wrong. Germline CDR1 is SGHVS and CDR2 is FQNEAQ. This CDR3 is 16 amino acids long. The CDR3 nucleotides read TGTGCCAGCAGCTTAGCTGAGGGACAGGGAAGCTACGAGCAGTACTTC. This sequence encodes CASSLAEGQGSYEQYF.

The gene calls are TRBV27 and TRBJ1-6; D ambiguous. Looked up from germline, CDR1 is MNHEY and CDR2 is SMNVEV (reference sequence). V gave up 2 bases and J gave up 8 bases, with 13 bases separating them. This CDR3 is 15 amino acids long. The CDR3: CASSLPHGGDSPLHF. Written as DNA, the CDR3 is TGTGCCAGCAGTTTACCTCATGGTGGGGATTCACCCCTCCACTTT.

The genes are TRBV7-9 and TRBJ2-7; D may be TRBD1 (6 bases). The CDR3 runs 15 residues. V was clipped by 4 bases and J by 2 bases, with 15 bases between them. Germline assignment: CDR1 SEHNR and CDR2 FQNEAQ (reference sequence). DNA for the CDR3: TGTGCCAGCAGCTCAATTACAGGGCTTGCCTACGAGCAGTACTTC. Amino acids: CASSSITGLAYEQYF.

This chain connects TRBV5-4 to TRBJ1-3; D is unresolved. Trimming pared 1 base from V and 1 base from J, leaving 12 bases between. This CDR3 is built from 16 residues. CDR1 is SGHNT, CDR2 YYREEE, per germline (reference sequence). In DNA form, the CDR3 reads TGTGCCAGCAGCTTGCTTGGGGTCGAATCTGGAAACACCATATATTTT. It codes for CASSLLGVESGNTIYF.